This T cell receptor gamma chain was documented in a study of γδ T cells in repeated Plasmodium falciparum infection. Study-level background: Malian samples came from no-transmission periods or across acute febrile malaria episodes.

TCRdb fed the multiplex PCR reads into CATT to redo clone calling. The sample holds 25,000 to 35,000 gamma-chain clones; more than 1.4% are singletons and the top ten take roughly a fifth. This clone has more than one count but fewer than ten. This receptor was obtained from a pool of human donors (malaria-infected and uninfected, not separated). Specimen: gamma-delta T cells from blood.

The CDR3 DNA sequence: TGTGCCACCTGGGATGGGCCCGGGTTTTGTTATAAGAAACTCTTT. It specifies CATWDGPGFCYKKLF. The chain joins TRGV4 to TRGJ1 or TRGJ2. CDR3 size: 15 residues. The V segment lost 0 bases and the J segment 6 bases; nucleotides outside the gene matches: 11. Germline lookup yields CDR1 EGSTGY and CDR2 YDSYTSSV.